Shown below are 22 T cell receptor beta chains from a single sample sequenced in a study of identical twins. TCRdb processed the 5' RACE reads anew with MiXCR; each CDR3 protein has one entry. Here the sample spans around 500,000 distinct CDR3 sequences, about 14% being singletons. These data also formed part of another study, on yellow fever vaccine responses in identical twins.

Sequencing input: CD4+ T cells sorted from blood. These receptors all come from a woman aged 18-30 years in good health.

In its sample, this clonotype was seen a few times. The chain recombines TRBV4-3 with TRBJ2-3; 7 nucleotides line up with TRBD2. The junction had 5 bases not matched to a gene; V was cut back by 3 bases and J by 2 bases. The CDR3 is made up of 15 amino acids. Germline CDR1 LGHNA, CDR2 YSLEER. CDR3 DNA sequence: TGCGCCAGCAGCCACCGGGGGGTGACCACAGATACGCAGTATTTT. Its protein product is CASSHRGVTTDTQYF.

This clonotype was detected ten times or more. The J gene is TRBJ2-2, the V gene TRBV5-1; maybe TRBD1 (5 bases). Germline assignment: CDR1 SGHRS and CDR2 YFSETQ. The length of the CDR3 is 14 residues. The V end lost 5 bases, the J end lost 3 bases, and 11 bases lay between the germline ends. The CDR3 DNA follows: TGCGCCAGCAGTGGTGGGGCCTACACCGGGGAGCTGTTTTTT. Protein sequence: CASSGGAYTGELFF.

The rearrangement links TRBV10-1 to TRBJ2-7; 9 nucleotides line up with TRBD2. This CDR3 is built from 15 residues. Germline CDR1 and CDR2: WNHNN and SYGVQD (reference sequence). The V segment lost 0 bases and the J segment 2 bases; nucleotides outside the gene matches: 2. The CDR3 DNA sequence: TGCGCCAGCAGTGAGTCAGGCGGGAGGGCCTACGAGCAGTACTTC. Translating gives CASSESGGRAYEQYF.

There are many counts of this clonotype. The chain links TRBV5-1 to TRBJ2-1; 15 bases are a match to TRBD2. CDR3 size: 14 residues. In germline, CDR1 is SGHRS, CDR2 YFSETQ. Trimming cost V 6 bases and J 10 bases; bases outside gene matches: 5. The CDR3 nucleotides are TGCGCCAGCATCCCCGGGACTAGCGGGGGGGAGCAGTTCTTC. Its protein product is CASIPGTSGGEQFF.

There are many counts of this clonotype. The CDR3 reads CSAGTGGTDTQYF. In DNA form, the CDR3 reads TGCAGTGCAGGGACAGGGGGGACAGATACGCAGTATTTT. The chain is built from TRBV20-1 and TRBJ2-3; 11 bases are shared with TRBD1. Germline loops: CDR1 DFQATT, CDR2 SNEGSKA (reference sequence). Trimming cost V 6 bases and J 3 bases; bases outside gene matches: 2. The CDR3 extends over 13 amino acids.

The chain joins TRBV12-3 or TRBV12-4 to TRBJ2-1, with 7 bases identical to TRBD2. V was pared by 2 bases and J by 6 bases, with 19 bases of the junction left unmatched. CDR3 length: 19 amino acids. DNA for the CDR3: TGTGCCAGCAGTTTACGGGGGACGGCTGGACTAGATGTACTCAATGAGCAGTTCTTC. Translating it yields CASSLRGTAGLDVLNEQFF.

This clonotype was seen a few times. The rearrangement links TRBV6-1 to TRBJ2-3, with 8 nucleotides matching TRBD2. Germline-derived CDR1 and CDR2 are MNHNS and SASEGT. This CDR3 comprises 16 residues. Unmatched junction bases numbered 13, after V lost 5 bases and J lost 6 bases. Here the CDR3 reads CASSPFGAGVGDTQYF. For the CDR3, the DNA is TGTGCCAGCAGTCCCTTTGGAGCGGGAGTAGGGGATACGCAGTATTTT.

This clonotype has more than one count but fewer than ten. The J gene is TRBJ1-4, the V gene TRBV10-3; possibly TRBD1 for D (6 bases). V gave up 10 bases and J gave up 0 bases, with 9 bases separating them. This CDR3 spans 13 amino acids. Per germline, CDR1 ENHRY and CDR2 SYGVKD. CDR3 sequence (DNA): TGTGCCACTGCAGGGGCAACTAATGAAAAACTGTTTTTT. Translated, it gives CATAGATNEKLFF.

This clonotype was detected only once. This chain links TRBV20-1 with TRBJ2-7; 7 positions agree with TRBD1. Germline CDR1 and CDR2: DFQATT and SNEGSKA (reference sequence). V gave up 6 bases and J gave up 7 bases; unmatched junction bases: 21. The length of the CDR3 is 16 residues. CDR3 DNA: TGCAGTGCAAACCGGGACAGAGAGACTGGAGGTCGGGAGCAGTACTTC. Its translation is CSANRDRETGGREQYF.

Here the CDR3 DNA reads TGCGCCAGCAGCCAGACTAGCGGGGGCTCCTACGAGCAGTACTTC. It translates to CASSQTSGGSYEQYF. The chain employs TRBV5-1 and TRBJ2-7; 12 positions agree with TRBD2. Germline CDR1 is SGHRS and CDR2 is YFSETQ. The CDR3 has 15 residues. V lost 4 bases and J lost 0; bases outside the gene matches: 2.

V is TRBV18 and J is TRBJ2-1; 8 bases fit TRBD2. J lost 6 bases, V lost 3 bases, and 7 bases had no gene match. Germline CDR1 reads KGHSH; CDR2 reads LQKENI. The CDR3 is 15 amino acids. In DNA, the CDR3 is TGTGCCAGCTCACCTCAGGCAAGCGGGGGCAATGAGCAGTTCTTC. It translates to CASSPQASGGNEQFF.

The chain carries TRBV10-3 and TRBJ2-7; 14 bases match TRBD2. This CDR3 has 18 residues. Germline values: CDR1 ENHRY, CDR2 SYGVKD. Trimming at V came to 3 bases and at J to 5 bases, leaving 12 bases not matched to a gene. This CDR3 reads CAISDGARGLAGEDEQYF. The CDR3 nucleotides are TGTGCCATCAGTGACGGTGCTCGGGGACTAGCGGGAGAAGACGAGCAGTACTTC.

This clonotype was observed many times. The chain uses TRBV5-1 and TRBJ2-7; 8 nucleotides match TRBD1. The CDR3 contains 14 residues. V shed 3 bases and J 6 bases; nucleotides not matched to a gene: 8. From germline, CDR1 is SGHRS and CDR2 YFSETQ. CDR3 amino acids: CASSSSTGATEQYF. The CDR3 nucleotides are TGCGCCAGCAGCTCATCGACAGGGGCGACCGAGCAGTACTTC.

A few counts support this clonotype. The chain uses TRBV7-9 and TRBJ2-7; TRBD2 might be the D (5 bases). The CDR3 is 15 residues long. Germline CDR1 SEHNR, CDR2 FQNEAQ (reference sequence). Trimming cost V 1 base and J 4 bases, with 14 bases left between them. This CDR3 reads CASSLVRGQAYEQYF. The CDR3 region has the DNA TGTGCCAGCAGCTTAGTACGCGGGCAGGCATACGAGCAGTACTTC.

The chain combines TRBV24-1 with TRBJ2-2, with D perhaps matching TRBD1 (6 bases). The ends were cut back, 6 bases at V and 2 bases at J, with 12 bases in the middle. Germline CDR1 reads KGHDR; CDR2 reads SFDVKD. The CDR3 length is 15 residues. This CDR3 reads CATSPGTRNTGELFF. The DNA of the CDR3 is TGTGCCACCAGTCCCGGGACACGCAACACCGGGGAGCTGTTTTTT.

The V call is TRBV6-5, the J call TRBJ2-2; D is uncertain. Germline CDR1 and CDR2: MNHEY and SVGAGI. CDR3 size: 15 residues. The V end was cut by 4 bases, the J end by 0 bases, with 9 bases between. This CDR3 is CASSLWTANTGELFF. The DNA for the CDR3 is TGTGCCAGCAGTTTGTGGACGGCGAACACCGGGGAGCTGTTTTTT.

This chain uses TRBV14 with TRBJ1-1; D ambiguous. Between the trimmed V and J ends, which lost 4 bases and 6 bases, there was a span of 9 bases. Germline CDR1 SGHDN, CDR2 FVKESK. The CDR3 length is 12 residues. CDR3 sequence reads: CASSRMESEAFF. Written as DNA, the CDR3 is TGTGCCAGCAGCCGAATGGAATCTGAAGCTTTCTTT.

This clonotype was seen a few times. The rearrangement links TRBV6-5 to TRBJ1-2, with TRBD1 identical over 11 bases. The ends lost 4 bases at V and 6 bases at J; junction bases unmatched: 4. CDR3 size: 14 residues. Germline-derived CDR1 and CDR2 are MNHEY and SVGAGI. The CDR3 bases are TGTGCCAGCAGTTCTCAGGACAGGGGGCATGGCTACACCTTC. It translates to CASSSQDRGHGYTF.

Details on this clonotype: The junction does not match germline at one end; this may be a read error. V is TRBV6-2 or TRBV6-3 and J is TRBJ2-5; D is undetermined. CDR1 is MNHEY and CDR2 is SVGEGT in the germline V gene. The CDR3 has 8 residues. The CDR3 DNA reads as TGTGCCAGCGGTCAAAAGGTTTTC. Its translation is CASGQKVF.

The chain is built from TRBV9 and TRBJ2-7; 7 bases are a match to TRBD1. Germline trimming cut 0 bases from V and 6 bases from J; bases unmatched to any gene: 6. Germline loops: CDR1 SGDLS, CDR2 YYNGEE. The CDR3 contains 14 residues. CDR3 loop: CASSVAERGREQYF. As DNA, the CDR3 is TGTGCCAGCAGCGTAGCAGAAAGGGGGCGCGAGCAGTACTTC.

The chain joins TRBV7-2 to TRBJ2-3; 7 bases agree with TRBD2. CDR1 and CDR2 from the germline V gene are SGHTA and FQGNSA. V was clipped by 6 bases and J by 2 bases; unmatched bases: 8. The CDR3 loop spans 15 amino acids. CDR3 DNA sequence: TGTGCCAGCAGTACGGAGAGCGGGAACACAGATACGCAGTATTTT. This codes for CASSTESGNTDTQYF.

This clonotype showed up many times. The chain has TRBV15 and TRBJ2-7; D might be TRBD1 or TRBD2, each matching 5 bases. Germline CDR1 LNHNV, CDR2 YYDKDF (reference sequence). Trimming cost V 0 bases and J 6 bases, with 15 bases left between them. This CDR3 spans 15 amino acids. CDR3 nucleotide sequence: TGTGCCACCAGCAGAGATTTCAGGGACCTCGCCGAGCAGTACTTC. This codes for CATSRDFRDLAEQYF.